A single sample gave rise to the 10 T cell receptor beta chains below, sequenced in a study of shared clonotypes between healthy human individuals (dated by TCRdb to about 2020). The library relied on the immunoSEQ multiplex PCR assay. As stored in TCRdb, this immuneACCESS dataset retains in-frame rearrangements with V and J assigned. A fraction of the clones does not appear; measured against another copy, unresolved V genes explain less than half of the discrepancy, and the remainder lacks a known reason. Recorded for this sample are about 1.9 million clones; about 93% of them occurred a single time. About 1.7% of the sample is held by the ten biggest clonotypes. CD8 naive samples consisted of CD45RO-negative cells that were positively selected for CCR7, yielding a CD45RA+CCR7+ population without TemRA cells. Material: naive CD8+ T cells from PBMCs. Explained via the paper, the cell subset or site label denotes: CD45RA+CCR7+. All receptors come from a man younger than 30 in good health. Some clones in this sample may be carry-over from other donors' samples.

This clone has a single count. The V and J genes are TRBV9 and TRBJ2-3, with 8 bases identical to TRBD1. J was trimmed by 3 bases and V by 2 bases; bases with no gene match: 11. The CDR3 is 17 amino acids. Per the germline V gene, CDR1 is SGDLS and CDR2 is YYNGEE. Here the CDR3 reads CASSVAQTGGVTDTQYF. CDR3 nucleotides: TGTGCCAGCAGCGTCGCGCAAACAGGGGGAGTGACAGATACGCAGTATTTT.

Comments on this clone: This sample includes further DNA sequences coding for the same CDR3. The chain has TRBV7-9 and TRBJ2-2; D is unclear. Germline lookup yields CDR1 SEHNR and CDR2 FQNEAQ (reference sequence). V lost 1 base, J lost 2 bases, and 5 bases lay in between. The CDR3 length is 14 residues. The CDR3 DNA follows: TGTGCCAGCAGCTTAGTGACTAACACCGGGGAGCTGTTTTTT. Amino acid sequence: CASSLVTNTGELFF.

The chain is built from TRBV9 and TRBJ2-1; a possible D gene is TRBD2 (5 bases). V was pared by 6 bases and J by 0 bases, with 16 bases between. The germline CDR1 and CDR2 sequences are SGDLS and YYNGEE. The CDR3 sequence is 16 residues long. The CDR3 here is CASTIKSGSSYNEQFF. Written as DNA, the CDR3 is TGTGCCAGCACCATCAAGTCGGGGTCCTCCTACAATGAGCAGTTCTTC.

V usage is TRBV28 and J usage is TRBJ2-1, with TRBD2 matching 11 bases. Per the germline V gene, CDR1 is MDHEN and CDR2 is SYDVKM. The CDR3 extends over 16 amino acids. The V segment lost 3 bases and the J segment 5 bases; nucleotides outside the gene matches: 6. This CDR3 is CASSFPTSGSDNEQFF. CDR3 nucleotide sequence: TGTGCCAGCAGTTTCCCCACTAGCGGGAGTGACAATGAGCAGTTCTTC.

The rearrangement links TRBV4-1 to TRBJ2-3; D not resolved. V was trimmed by 1 base and J by 0 bases, leaving 8 bases between them. The CDR3 is 15 residues long. Germline V gene lookup returns CDR1 MGHRA and CDR2 YSYEKL. The chain's CDR3 is CASSQGGSSTDTQYF. CDR3 nucleotide sequence: TGCGCCAGCAGCCAAGGTGGCAGTAGCACAGATACGCAGTATTTT.

The rearrangement links TRBV9 to TRBJ2-3; 7 nucleotides agree with TRBD1. The length of the CDR3 is 16 residues. With 0 bases clipped from V and 4 bases from J, the junction kept 8 bases outside the gene matches. The germline gives CDR1 SGDLS, CDR2 YYNGEE. CDR3 bases: TGTGCCAGCAGCGTAGCCACAGGGGAATTGTCAGATACGCAGTATTTT. It specifies CASSVATGELSDTQYF.

CDR3 nucleotides: TGCGCCAGCAGCCAAGTTCTCGCGGGAGTGGGCGAGCAGTACTTC. Translated, it gives CASSQVLAGVGEQYF. This chain uses TRBV4-1 with TRBJ2-7, with 7 bases aligning to TRBD2. With 1 base clipped from V and 6 bases from J, the junction kept 9 bases outside the gene matches. The length of the CDR3 is 15 residues. Germline V CDR1 and CDR2: MGHRA, YSYEKL.

The V gene is TRBV5-1, the J gene TRBJ2-7; 9 bases are a match to TRBD2. The CDR3 has 15 amino acids. V lost 4 bases to trimming and J lost 2 bases; unmatched junction nucleotides: 7. Germline loops: CDR1 SGHRS, CDR2 YFSETQ. For the CDR3, the DNA is TGCGCCAGCAGCGAGACTAGCGGACTTACCTACGAGCAGTACTTC. Its translation: CASSETSGLTYEQYF.

This clone was observed a few times. V gene TRBV7-9 combines with J gene TRBJ1-2, with TRBD1 identical over 7 bases. CDR3 length: 14 amino acids. Germline lookup yields CDR1 SEHNR and CDR2 FQNEAQ (reference sequence). V trimming: 4 bases; J trimming: 7 bases; junction bases outside the gene matches: 9. CDR3 in DNA: TGTGCCAGCAGCTACCCGACAGGGCGGGGTGGCTACACCTTC. It translates to CASSYPTGRGGYTF.

The chain has TRBV11-2 and TRBJ2-2, with D tentatively TRBD2 (5 bases). Germline V gives CDR1 SGHAT, CDR2 FQNNGV. The CDR3 contains 14 residues. V was shortened by 3 bases and J by 7 bases, with 12 bases between the two germline ends. Here the CDR3 DNA reads TGTGCCAGCAGCTTCGACAACCGGGGCGGGGAGCTGTTTTTT. This codes for CASSFDNRGGELFF.